These 12 T cell receptor beta chains came from one sample sequenced in a study of read filtering for tumor transcriptome and immune sequencing. The library was built from about 400 ng RNA with molecular barcoded adaptors for alpha/delta and beta/gamma chains. TCRdb re-derived calls from the reads in MiXCR, one entry per CDR3 protein. The sample lists 130,000 or so distinct CDR3 sequences, approximately 13% occurring once. Sequencing was performed on a population of CD138-negative cells sorted from bone marrow. The receptors come from a donor at least 40 years old with multiple myeloma.

Details on this clonotype: A much larger clone sits a single nucleotide away, making a read error possible. The genes are TRBV20-1 and TRBJ2-7, with 11 nucleotides matching TRBD2. This CDR3 has 15 amino acids. Germline lookup yields CDR1 DFQATT and CDR2 SNEGSKA (reference sequence). For the CDR3, the DNA is TGCAGTGCTAGCCAAATAGCGGGAGGGAGGGACGAGCGGTACTTC. Amino acid sequence: CSASQIAGGRDERYF.

This clonotype occurred many times. The V call is TRBV10-3, the J call TRBJ1-2; possibly TRBD1 for D (5 bases). The CDR3 consists of 13 residues. Trimming took off 6 bases at V and 2 bases at J, with 10 bases between the two ends. Germline assignment: CDR1 ENHRY and CDR2 SYGVKD. CDR3 bases: TGTGCCATCAGGGGGCCGACGAACTATGGCTACACCTTC. Translated: CAIRGPTNYGYTF.

The table lists this clonotype with many counts. The CDR3 reads CASSEERGQPQHF. CDR3 nucleotide sequence: TGTGCCAGCAGTGAAGAAAGGGGTCAGCCCCAGCATTTT. The genes are TRBV6-1 and TRBJ1-5; possible D gene TRBD1, 5 bases. Germline V gives CDR1 MNHNS, CDR2 SASEGT. CDR3 size: 13 residues. V was trimmed by 1 base and J by 6 bases, leaving 7 bases between them.

The chain has TRBV29-1 and TRBJ1-5, with D unclear. The CDR3 loop spans 14 amino acids. The V gene's germline CDR1 is SQVTM and CDR2 ANQGSEA. V lost 4 bases and J 0 bases, leaving 10 bases between the germline ends. The CDR3 protein is CSVAGQNSNQPQHF. CDR3 DNA: TGCAGCGTTGCAGGCCAGAATAGCAATCAGCCCCAGCATTTT.

This clonotype came up many times. The chain joins TRBV7-9 to TRBJ2-3; 9 nucleotides agree with TRBD2. Germline V gives CDR1 SEHNR, CDR2 FQNEAQ (reference sequence). After removal of 4 bases from V and 2 bases from J, the junction contained 7 bases not matched to a gene. This CDR3 comprises 16 residues. This CDR3 reads CASSSRLADYTDTQYF. Written as DNA, the CDR3 is TGTGCCAGCAGCTCCCGACTAGCGGACTACACAGATACGCAGTATTTT.

At least ten counts were recorded for this clonotype. V is TRBV19 and J is TRBJ1-5; no definite D call. Germline V gives CDR1 LNHDA, CDR2 SQIVND (reference sequence). V was trimmed by 4 bases and J by 3 bases, leaving 10 bases between them. This CDR3 is built from 14 residues. The CDR3 protein is CASSKLNDNQPQHF. CDR3 in DNA: TGTGCCAGTAGTAAGTTAAACGACAATCAGCCCCAGCATTTT. Together with reference TRBV19 and TRBJ1-5, the CDR3 gives the full variable domain: DGGITQSPKYLFRKEGQNVTLSCEQNLNHDAMYWYRQDPGQGLRLIYYSQIVNDFQKGDIAEGYSVSREKKESFPLTVTSAQKNPTAFYLCASSKLNDNQPQHFGDGTRLSIL.

CDR3 in amino acids: CSVASPDRVYQETQYF. In nucleotides, the CDR3 is TGCAGCGTCGCCTCCCCGGACAGGGTGTACCAAGAGACCCAGTACTTC. The chain joins TRBV29-1 to TRBJ2-5, with TRBD1 identical over 8 bases. The junction had 12 bases not matched to a gene; V was cut back by 6 bases and J by 0 bases. The germline V gene has CDR1 SQVTM and CDR2 ANQGSEA. CDR3 length: 16 amino acids.

The chain is built from TRBV9 and TRBJ1-3; D gene ambiguous. The CDR3 spans 14 residues. Germline loops: CDR1 SGDLS, CDR2 YYNGEE. The V and J ends lost 4 bases and 9 bases respectively, with 17 bases between them. CDR3 bases: TGTGCCAGCAGCCCCCTCCCGGAGGTCAGCACCATATATTTT. This translates into CASSPLPEVSTIYF.

In its sample, this clonotype was seen a few times. A much larger clone differs from this one at a single base, so this may be a read error. The V gene is TRBV10-3, the J gene TRBJ2-5, with a possible D match to TRBD2 (5 bases). The CDR3 loop spans 15 amino acids. V was trimmed by 0 bases and J by 9 bases, leaving 17 bases between them. CDR1 is ENHRY and CDR2 is SYGVKD in the germline V gene. The CDR3 DNA follows: TGTGCCATCAGTGAGTCGAAAACCTCCCTGGAGGCCCAGTACTTC. Encoded protein: CAISESKTSLEAQYF.

Many counts were recorded for this clonotype. This chain joins TRBV24-1 and TRBJ2-3; the D is unclear. Germline V lookup: CDR1 KGHDR, CDR2 SFDVKD. The CDR3 length is 12 residues. Deletions cut 4 bases from V and 6 bases from J, with 7 bases between. The CDR3 region is CATSERSDTQYF. In DNA, the CDR3 is TGTGCCACCAGTGAGCGTTCGGATACGCAGTATTTT.

This clonotype was seen at least ten times. This chain links TRBV25-1 with TRBJ1-4; 9 bases match TRBD1. This CDR3 is built from 14 residues. Unmatched junction bases numbered 3, after V lost 8 bases and J lost 2 bases. The germline V gene has CDR1 MGHDK and CDR2 SYGVNS. For the CDR3, the DNA is TGTGCCAGCGGGGACAGGGTCACTAATGAAAAACTGTTTTTT. Translated, it gives CASGDRVTNEKLFF.

This clonotype has at least ten counts. The V gene is TRBV11-2, the J gene TRBJ2-7, with unresolved D. This CDR3 has 12 amino acids. V dropped 5 bases and J dropped 2 bases, with 7 bases sitting between them. Germline V gene lookup returns CDR1 SGHAT and CDR2 FQNNGV. This CDR3 is CASSHLPYEQYF. CDR3 nucleotides: TGTGCCAGCAGCCACTTACCCTACGAGCAGTACTTC.